Listed below are T cell receptor beta chains from one sample, sequenced in a study of T cell responses to AZD1222 COVID-19 vaccine. Clones were read by immunoSEQ multiplex PCR, and TCRdb kept only the in-frame ones, dropping some. This table has 150,000 to 200,000 clones, roughly 92% appearing once. This specimen was peripheral blood, taken on day 0 of AZD1222 vaccination. The source is an adult in good health. Both conserved end residues are part of each CDR3. D genes are given only for firm matches. Size is stated for part of the rows, as once, few or many counts, or as a class when the clone is expanded.

j_gene: TRBJ2-7; v_gene: TRBV19; d_gene: -; abundance: few; CDR3nt: TGTGCCAGTAGTGTCGGGGTCTCCCTACCCTACGAGCAGTACTTC; CDR3aa: CASSVGVSLPYEQYF
j_gene: TRBJ1-2; v_gene: TRBV5-1; d_gene: TRBD1; abundance: -; CDR3nt: TGCGCCAGCAGCCTCCAGGACAGGGATGGCTACACCTTC; CDR3aa: CASSLQDRDGYTF
j_gene: TRBJ2-1; v_gene: TRBV6-5; d_gene: -; abundance: -; CDR3nt: TGTGCCAGCAGCCCGGGAAGGGGCTCCTACAATGAGCAGTTCTTC; CDR3aa: CASSPGRGSYNEQFF
j_gene: TRBJ2-6; v_gene: TRBV5-4; d_gene: -; abundance: -; CDR3nt: TGTGCCAGCAGCTTCGATTCCAACGTCCTGACTTTC; CDR3aa: CASSFDSNVLTF
j_gene: TRBJ2-7; v_gene: TRBV14; d_gene: -; abundance: few; CDR3nt: TGTGCCAGCAGCCAAGAACGCGGGTGGACCTACGAGCAGTACTTC; CDR3aa: CASSQERGWTYEQYF
j_gene: TRBJ2-6; v_gene: TRBV6-1; d_gene: -; abundance: -; CDR3nt: TGTGCCAGCAGTGAAGCCTGGGCTGGGGCCAACGTCCTGACTTTC; CDR3aa: CASSEAWAGANVLTF
j_gene: TRBJ2-7; v_gene: TRBV12-3/TRBV12-4; d_gene: -; abundance: -; CDR3nt: TGTGCCAGCAGGAGTGGGCCCAACGAGCAGTACTTC; CDR3aa: CASRSGPNEQYF
j_gene: TRBJ2-7; v_gene: TRBV14; d_gene: -; abundance: -; CDR3nt: TGTGCCAGCAGCCGGGCAGGGGCCTACGAGCAGTACTTC; CDR3aa: CASSRAGAYEQYF
j_gene: TRBJ1-4; v_gene: TRBV6-5; d_gene: TRBD1; abundance: -; CDR3nt: TGTGCCAGCAGATACAGGGGCACTAATGAAAAACTGTTTTTT; CDR3aa: CASRYRGTNEKLFF
j_gene: TRBJ1-2; v_gene: TRBV6-5; d_gene: -; abundance: many; CDR3nt: TGTGCCAGCACTGGCGAGAACTATGGCTACACCTTC; CDR3aa: CASTGENYGYTF
j_gene: TRBJ2-3; v_gene: TRBV10-3; d_gene: TRBD2; abundance: -; CDR3nt: TGTGCCATCAGTGTGGGAACTAGCGGGAGTACAGATACGCAGTATTTT; CDR3aa: CAISVGTSGSTDTQYF
j_gene: TRBJ2-3; v_gene: TRBV30; d_gene: -; abundance: -; CDR3nt: TGTGCCTGGAGTGTACAACAGGGTACGCAGTATTTT; CDR3aa: CAWSVQQGTQYF
j_gene: TRBJ1-1; v_gene: TRBV27; d_gene: TRBD1; abundance: -; CDR3nt: TGTGCCAGCAGCAAAAAAACAGGGGTTGTTGAAGCTTTCTTT; CDR3aa: CASSKKTGVVEAFF
j_gene: TRBJ2-5; v_gene: TRBV19; d_gene: -; abundance: -; CDR3nt: TGTGCCAGTAGTCAAGCGGGCGCCCCTCCCCAAGAGACCCAGTACTTC; CDR3aa: CASSQAGAPPQETQYF
j_gene: TRBJ1-2; v_gene: TRBV5-5; d_gene: -; abundance: -; CDR3nt: TGTGCCAGCAGCTTGACCTTGAACTATGGCTACACCTTC; CDR3aa: CASSLTLNYGYTF
j_gene: TRBJ1-2; v_gene: TRBV2; d_gene: TRBD1; abundance: -; CDR3nt: TGTGCCAGCAGGAGCAGGGGGCCGTATGGCTACACCTTC; CDR3aa: CASRSRGPYGYTF
j_gene: TRBJ2-7; v_gene: TRBV7-8; d_gene: -; abundance: -; CDR3nt: TGTGCCAGCAGCTTAGCGTTGGACGGGAGCTCCTACGAGCAGTACTTC; CDR3aa: CASSLALDGSSYEQYF
j_gene: TRBJ2-7; v_gene: TRBV6-5; d_gene: TRBD2; abundance: -; CDR3nt: TGTGCCAGCAGGCGAACTAGCGGGGGCGACTACGAGCAGTACTTC; CDR3aa: CASRRTSGGDYEQYF
j_gene: TRBJ2-7; v_gene: TRBV6-4; d_gene: -; abundance: -; CDR3nt: TGTGCCAGCAGTGACTGGCAGGGAGACGAGCAGTACTTC; CDR3aa: CASSDWQGDEQYF
j_gene: TRBJ2-1; v_gene: TRBV7-6; d_gene: -; abundance: -; CDR3nt: TGTGCCAGCAGCCAAGGGTCTAGCGCGACTGGCAATGAGCAGTTCTTC; CDR3aa: CASSQGSSATGNEQFF
j_gene: TRBJ2-4; v_gene: TRBV20-1; d_gene: -; abundance: -; CDR3nt: TGCAGTGCCCCGACTTGGGACATTCAGTACTTC; CDR3aa: CSAPTWDIQYF
j_gene: TRBJ1-3; v_gene: TRBV27; d_gene: -; abundance: medium-sized; CDR3nt: TGTGCCAGCAGTCCCAACCCAGGGCCTGGAAACACCATATATTTT; CDR3aa: CASSPNPGPGNTIYF
j_gene: TRBJ1-1; v_gene: TRBV5-1; d_gene: -; abundance: -; CDR3nt: TGCGCCAGCAGCTTGGCTGCCAGGGGCGGCACTGAAGCTTTCTTT; CDR3aa: CASSLAARGGTEAFF
j_gene: TRBJ2-5; v_gene: TRBV7-2; d_gene: -; abundance: -; CDR3nt: TGTGCCAGCAGCCTATGGGGCTCCCAAGAGACCCAGTACTTC; CDR3aa: CASSLWGSQETQYF
j_gene: TRBJ2-2; v_gene: TRBV14; d_gene: TRBD2; abundance: -; CDR3nt: TGTGCCAGCAGCCAAGATCTAGCGGGAGTTACCGGGGAGCTGTTTTTT; CDR3aa: CASSQDLAGVTGELFF
j_gene: TRBJ1-1; v_gene: TRBV30; d_gene: TRBD1; abundance: -; CDR3nt: TGTGCCTGGAGTTTCGGGACAGGGGACACTGAAGCTTTCTTT; CDR3aa: CAWSFGTGDTEAFF
j_gene: TRBJ2-3; v_gene: TRBV15; d_gene: -; abundance: once; CDR3nt: TGTGCCACCAGCACTGGGGGTCAGGGAACAGATACGCAGTATTTT; CDR3aa: CATSTGGQGTDTQYF
j_gene: TRBJ1-5; v_gene: TRBV7-2; d_gene: TRBD1; abundance: few; CDR3nt: TGTGCCAGCAGCCCACAGGGGAGCAATCAGCCCCAGCATTTT; CDR3aa: CASSPQGSNQPQHF
j_gene: TRBJ1-4; v_gene: TRBV9; d_gene: TRBD1; abundance: -; CDR3nt: TGTGCCAGCAGCGTCGAATTGAGGGGGCCTGGTAATGAAAAACTGTTTTTT; CDR3aa: CASSVELRGPGNEKLFF
j_gene: TRBJ2-1; v_gene: TRBV9; d_gene: -; abundance: -; CDR3nt: TGTGCCAGCAGCGTAGGGTCGACCGGAGGGTATTATGAGCAGTTCTTC; CDR3aa: CASSVGSTGGYYEQFF
j_gene: TRBJ2-1; v_gene: TRBV27; d_gene: TRBD1; abundance: -; CDR3nt: TGTGCCAGCAGGACTGTCACAGGGGGAAGATCCTACAATGAGCAGTTCTTC; CDR3aa: CASRTVTGGRSYNEQFF
j_gene: TRBJ1-2; v_gene: TRBV5-6; d_gene: TRBD1; abundance: -; CDR3nt: TGTGCCAGCAGCTTGTTCGACAGGGGTCACTGGAATGGCTACACCTTC; CDR3aa: CASSLFDRGHWNGYTF
j_gene: TRBJ2-7; v_gene: TRBV20-1; d_gene: -; abundance: -; CDR3nt: TGCAGTGCACGTCTTGATGAGCAGTACTTC; CDR3aa: CSARLDEQYF
j_gene: TRBJ2-5; v_gene: TRBV19; d_gene: -; abundance: -; CDR3nt: TGTGCCAGTAGCGAGAGAGGACCTCGGCTTGGGACCCAGTACTTC; CDR3aa: CASSERGPRLGTQYF
j_gene: TRBJ1-1; v_gene: TRBV18; d_gene: -; abundance: -; CDR3nt: TGTGCCAGCTCACCACGGTTTATCAGGGACACTGAAGCTTTCTTT; CDR3aa: CASSPRFIRDTEAFF
j_gene: TRBJ1-6; v_gene: TRBV6-5; d_gene: -; abundance: -; CDR3nt: TGTGCCAGCAGTTACGACGGGCGTACCTATAATTCACCCCTCCACTTT; CDR3aa: CASSYDGRTYNSPLHF
j_gene: TRBJ1-1; v_gene: TRBV2; d_gene: -; abundance: -; CDR3nt: TGTGCCAGCAGTGAAGCTGCGTTTGGCACTGAAGCTTTCTTT; CDR3aa: CASSEAAFGTEAFF
j_gene: TRBJ2-1; v_gene: TRBV19; d_gene: -; abundance: -; CDR3nt: TGTGCCAGTTCGGGGGGCGGGGAGGGCCTCAGGAATGAGCAGTTCTTC; CDR3aa: CASSGGGEGLRNEQFF
j_gene: TRBJ2-7; v_gene: TRBV5-6; d_gene: -; abundance: once; CDR3nt: TGTGCCAGCAGCTTGACAGGGACAACTTACGAGCAGTACTTC; CDR3aa: CASSLTGTTYEQYF
j_gene: TRBJ1-1; v_gene: TRBV19; d_gene: TRBD1; abundance: few; CDR3nt: TGTGCCAGTAGTCGGGACAGGATAAACACTGAAGCTTTCTTT; CDR3aa: CASSRDRINTEAFF
j_gene: TRBJ2-2; v_gene: TRBV13; d_gene: -; abundance: -; CDR3nt: TGTGCCAGCAGCTTACGACACGGACGACCCGGGGAGCTGTTTTTT; CDR3aa: CASSLRHGRPGELFF
j_gene: TRBJ2-7; v_gene: TRBV11-2; d_gene: TRBD2; abundance: -; CDR3nt: TGTGCCAGCAGCTTAGGAGGCGGGAGATCGGTCGAGCAGTACTTC; CDR3aa: CASSLGGGRSVEQYF
j_gene: TRBJ1-2; v_gene: TRBV9; d_gene: -; abundance: -; CDR3nt: TGTGCCAGCAGCGACCGTCCCGCAGGATCTGGCTACACCTTC; CDR3aa: CASSDRPAGSGYTF
j_gene: TRBJ2-7; v_gene: TRBV19; d_gene: -; abundance: -; CDR3nt: TGTGCCAGTAGTATAACCGGGGCCTACGAGCAGTACTTC; CDR3aa: CASSITGAYEQYF
j_gene: TRBJ1-1; v_gene: TRBV20-1; d_gene: -; abundance: -; CDR3nt: TGCAGTACCCTGGACGGGTTTGAAGCTTTCTTT; CDR3aa: CSTLDGFEAFF
j_gene: TRBJ2-1; v_gene: TRBV9; d_gene: -; abundance: -; CDR3nt: TGTGCCAGCAGCGTATATCCGGGTGAGCAGTTCTTC; CDR3aa: CASSVYPGEQFF
j_gene: TRBJ1-2; v_gene: TRBV29-1; d_gene: -; abundance: -; CDR3nt: TGCAGCGGGGATGGCTACACCTTC; CDR3aa: CSGDGYTF
j_gene: TRBJ2-7; v_gene: TRBV12-3/TRBV12-4; d_gene: -; abundance: -; CDR3nt: TGTGCCAGCAGTTTCTCAGGGTCCTACGAGCAGTACTTC; CDR3aa: CASSFSGSYEQYF
j_gene: TRBJ2-7; v_gene: TRBV4-1; d_gene: TRBD2; abundance: -; CDR3nt: TGCGCCAGCAGCCAACCATTAGCGGGAGGGCCCTACGAGCAGTACTTC; CDR3aa: CASSQPLAGGPYEQYF
j_gene: TRBJ2-1; v_gene: TRBV27; d_gene: -; abundance: -; CDR3nt: TGTGCCAGCAGCGTCGACTCCCCTAGGAGCTCCTACAATGAGCAGTTCTTC; CDR3aa: CASSVDSPRSSYNEQFF
j_gene: TRBJ1-1; v_gene: TRBV5-6; d_gene: -; abundance: -; CDR3nt: TGTGCCAGCAGACTAGACTGGGACACTGAAGCTTTCTTT; CDR3aa: CASRLDWDTEAFF
j_gene: TRBJ2-7; v_gene: TRBV18; d_gene: -; abundance: -; CDR3nt: TGTGCCAGCTCGTCGGGACAAACTAACTACGAGCAGTACTTC; CDR3aa: CASSSGQTNYEQYF
j_gene: TRBJ1-6; v_gene: TRBV19; d_gene: -; abundance: -; CDR3nt: TGTGCCACCCGGACAGCCTCGGGGAGAGCCCTCCACTTT; CDR3aa: CATRTASGRALHF
j_gene: TRBJ2-5; v_gene: TRBV5-1; d_gene: TRBD1; abundance: -; CDR3nt: TGCGCCAGCAGCGACAGGGGAGTAGGGACCCAGTACTTC; CDR3aa: CASSDRGVGTQYF
j_gene: TRBJ2-7; v_gene: TRBV3-1/TRBV3-2; d_gene: -; abundance: -; CDR3nt: TGTGCCAGCAGCCCCGGGCCGATCGGATACGAGCAGTACTTC; CDR3aa: CASSPGPIGYEQYF
j_gene: TRBJ2-1; v_gene: TRBV15; d_gene: -; abundance: -; CDR3nt: TGTGCCACCAGCATGAGGGCAGTTTACAATGAGCAGTTCTTC; CDR3aa: CATSMRAVYNEQFF
j_gene: TRBJ2-7; v_gene: TRBV5-4; d_gene: TRBD1; abundance: -; CDR3nt: TGTGCCATTTCCCAGGGGACAGGTTTTAGGAACTACGAGCAGTACTTC; CDR3aa: CAISQGTGFRNYEQYF
j_gene: TRBJ2-4; v_gene: TRBV20-1; d_gene: -; abundance: few; CDR3nt: TGCAGTGCCACTAGAGGACCAACTGAGTACTTC; CDR3aa: CSATRGPTEYF
j_gene: TRBJ2-7; v_gene: TRBV5-5; d_gene: TRBD1; abundance: -; CDR3nt: TGTGCCAGCAGCCCCTTAGTGGGACAGGGGGCCCGGGAGCAGTACTTC; CDR3aa: CASSPLVGQGAREQYF
j_gene: TRBJ2-5; v_gene: TRBV19; d_gene: TRBD2; abundance: -; CDR3nt: TGTGCCAGTTCGCAGGCGGGAGGGATATTGGTCGAGACCCAGTACTTC; CDR3aa: CASSQAGGILVETQYF